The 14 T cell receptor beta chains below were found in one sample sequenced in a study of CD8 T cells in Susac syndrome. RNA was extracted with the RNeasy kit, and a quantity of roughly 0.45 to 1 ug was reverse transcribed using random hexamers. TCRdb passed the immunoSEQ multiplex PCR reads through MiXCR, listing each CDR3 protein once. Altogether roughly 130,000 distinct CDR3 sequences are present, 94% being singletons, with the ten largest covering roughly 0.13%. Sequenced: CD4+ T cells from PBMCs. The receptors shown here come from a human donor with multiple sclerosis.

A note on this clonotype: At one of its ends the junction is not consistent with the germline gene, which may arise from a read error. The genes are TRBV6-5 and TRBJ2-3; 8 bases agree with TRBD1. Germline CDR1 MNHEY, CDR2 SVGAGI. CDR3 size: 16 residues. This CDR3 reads CASSYVGTGVTDTQYF. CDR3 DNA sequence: TGTGCCAGTAGTTACGTCGGGACAGGAGTTACAGATACGCAGTATTTT.

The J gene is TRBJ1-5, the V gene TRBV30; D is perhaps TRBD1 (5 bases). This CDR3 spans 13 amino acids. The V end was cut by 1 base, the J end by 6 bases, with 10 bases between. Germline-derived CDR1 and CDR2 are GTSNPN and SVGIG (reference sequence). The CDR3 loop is CAWSGGEGQPQHF. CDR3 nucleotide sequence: TGTGCCTGGAGTGGAGGGGAAGGTCAGCCCCAGCATTTT.

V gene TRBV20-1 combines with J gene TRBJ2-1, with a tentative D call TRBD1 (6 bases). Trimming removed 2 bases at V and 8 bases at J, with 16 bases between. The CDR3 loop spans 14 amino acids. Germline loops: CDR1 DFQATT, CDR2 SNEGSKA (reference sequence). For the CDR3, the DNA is TGCAGTGCTAGATTGACAGGAAAAGCGGATGAGCAGTTCTTC. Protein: CSARLTGKADEQFF.

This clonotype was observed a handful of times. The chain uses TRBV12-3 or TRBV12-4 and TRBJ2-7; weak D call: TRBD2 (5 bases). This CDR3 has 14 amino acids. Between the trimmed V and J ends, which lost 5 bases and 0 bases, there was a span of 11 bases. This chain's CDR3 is CASSPAGLSYEQYF. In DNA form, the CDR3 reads TGTGCCAGCAGTCCCGCGGGCCTCTCCTACGAGCAGTACTTC.

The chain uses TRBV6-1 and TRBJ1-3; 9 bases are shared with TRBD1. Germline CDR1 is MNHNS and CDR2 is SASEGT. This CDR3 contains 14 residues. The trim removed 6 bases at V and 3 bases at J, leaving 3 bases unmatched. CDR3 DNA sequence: TGTGCCAGCAGGAGGACAGGGGATGGAAACACCATATATTTT. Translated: CASRRTGDGNTIYF.

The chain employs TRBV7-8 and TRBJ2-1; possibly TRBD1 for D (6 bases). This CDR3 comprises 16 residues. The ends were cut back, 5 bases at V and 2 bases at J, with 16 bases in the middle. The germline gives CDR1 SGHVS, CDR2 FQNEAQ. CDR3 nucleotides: TGTGCCAGCAGCCAGGGGCCCGGGATTCCCTACAATGAGCAGTTCTTC. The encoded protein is CASSQGPGIPYNEQFF.

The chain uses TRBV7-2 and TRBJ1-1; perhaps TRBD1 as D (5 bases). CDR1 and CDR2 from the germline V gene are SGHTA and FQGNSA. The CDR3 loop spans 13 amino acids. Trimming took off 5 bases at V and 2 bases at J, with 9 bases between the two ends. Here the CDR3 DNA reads TGTGCCAGCAGCACGGACACTAACACTGAAGCTTTCTTT. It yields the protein CASSTDTNTEAFF.

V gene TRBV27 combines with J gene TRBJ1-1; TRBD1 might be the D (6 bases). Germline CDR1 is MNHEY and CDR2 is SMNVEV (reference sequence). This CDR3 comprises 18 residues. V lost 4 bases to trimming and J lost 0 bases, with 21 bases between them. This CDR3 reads CASSYDSYGGRMNTEAFF. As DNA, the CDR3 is TGTGCCAGCAGTTATGACAGTTACGGGGGGCGGATGAACACTGAAGCTTTCTTT.

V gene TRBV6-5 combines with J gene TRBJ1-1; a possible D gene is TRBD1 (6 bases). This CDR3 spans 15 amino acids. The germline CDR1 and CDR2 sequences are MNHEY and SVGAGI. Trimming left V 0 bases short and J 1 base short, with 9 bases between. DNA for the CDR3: TGTGCCAGCAGTTACTCTCGGACAGAGAACACTGAAGCTTTCTTT. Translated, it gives CASSYSRTENTEAFF.

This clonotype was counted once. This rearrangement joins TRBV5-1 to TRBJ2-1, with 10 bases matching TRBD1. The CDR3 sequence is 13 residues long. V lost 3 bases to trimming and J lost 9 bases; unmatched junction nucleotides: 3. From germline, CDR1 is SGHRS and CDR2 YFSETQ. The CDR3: CASSSGQGGEQFF. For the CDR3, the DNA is TGCGCCAGCAGCTCCGGACAGGGGGGTGAGCAGTTCTTC.

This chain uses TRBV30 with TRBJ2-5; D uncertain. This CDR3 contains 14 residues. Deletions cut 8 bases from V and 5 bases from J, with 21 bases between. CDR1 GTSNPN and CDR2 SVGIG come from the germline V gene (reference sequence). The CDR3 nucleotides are TGTGCCCTGGCCACAGCCCCGGCGATGGAGACCCAGTACTTC. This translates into CALATAPAMETQYF.

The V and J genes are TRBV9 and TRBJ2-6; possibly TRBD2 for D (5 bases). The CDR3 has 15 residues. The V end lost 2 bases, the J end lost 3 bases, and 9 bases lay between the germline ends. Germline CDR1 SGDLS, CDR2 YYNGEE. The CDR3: CASSVIGLGANVLTF. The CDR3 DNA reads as TGTGCCAGCAGCGTGATAGGACTTGGGGCCAACGTCCTGACTTTC.

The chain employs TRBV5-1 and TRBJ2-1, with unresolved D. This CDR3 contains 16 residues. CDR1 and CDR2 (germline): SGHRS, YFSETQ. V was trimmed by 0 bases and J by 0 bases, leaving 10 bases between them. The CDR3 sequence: CASSLVAYTSYNEQFF. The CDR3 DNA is TGCGCCAGCAGCTTGGTAGCCTACACCTCCTACAATGAGCAGTTCTTC.

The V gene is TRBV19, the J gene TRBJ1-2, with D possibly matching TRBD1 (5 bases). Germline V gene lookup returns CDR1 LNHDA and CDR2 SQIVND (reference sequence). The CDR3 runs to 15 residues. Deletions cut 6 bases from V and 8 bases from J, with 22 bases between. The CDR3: CASRLGGENLSGYTF. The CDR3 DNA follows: TGTGCCAGTAGACTCGGGGGGGAGAACCTATCGGGCTACACCTTC.